What follows describes a single T cell receptor (beta chain). The repertoire came from unfractionated whole blood and reflected all unsorted peripheral T cells. The germline gives CDR1 DFQATT, CDR2 SNEGSKA (reference sequence). Trimming removed 5 bases from V and 7 bases from J; junction bases left unmatched: 7. The CDR3 contains 15 residues. This entry comes from a study of HIV-infected patients and healthy controls. About 500 ng RNA was reverse transcribed with alpha and beta constant-region primers. Separate chain-specific third strand synthesis with multiplexing indices produced the alpha and beta libraries. One entry per CDR3 protein results from TCRdb running MiXCR on the 5' RACE reads. The sample consists of 6,000 to 8,000 distinct CDR3 sequences, 9.5% to 13% of them appearing once.

The receptor was derived from an adult with HIV infection. Sequences were derived from blood, sampled before antiretroviral therapy. The chain recombines TRBV20-1 with TRBJ2-1; 14 nucleotides line up with TRBD2. Here the CDR3 DNA reads TGCAGTGCTGGAGGGGGACTAGCGGGAGTAAATGAGCAGTTCTTC. Translating gives CSAGGGLAGVNEQFF.